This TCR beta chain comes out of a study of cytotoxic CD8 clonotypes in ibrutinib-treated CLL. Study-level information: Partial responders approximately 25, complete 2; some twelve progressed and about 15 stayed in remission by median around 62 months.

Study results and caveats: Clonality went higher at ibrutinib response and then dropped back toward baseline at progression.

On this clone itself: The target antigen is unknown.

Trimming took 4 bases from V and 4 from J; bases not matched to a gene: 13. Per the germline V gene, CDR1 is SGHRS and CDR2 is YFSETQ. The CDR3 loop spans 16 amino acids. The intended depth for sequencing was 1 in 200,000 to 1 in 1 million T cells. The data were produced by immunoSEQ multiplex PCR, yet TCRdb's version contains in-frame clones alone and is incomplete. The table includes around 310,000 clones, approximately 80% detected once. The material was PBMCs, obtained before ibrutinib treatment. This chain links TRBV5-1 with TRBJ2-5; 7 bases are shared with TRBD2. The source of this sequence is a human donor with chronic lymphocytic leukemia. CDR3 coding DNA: TGCGCCAGCAGCGCGGAGGGGACCGGGGGGTTAGAGACCCAGTACTTC. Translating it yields CASSAEGTGGLETQYF.